The 5 T cell receptor beta chains reported below all come from one sample, sequenced in a study of T-cell memory formation after mild COVID-19. TCRdb redid the calling of the 5' RACE reads with MiXCR, one entry per CDR3 protein. The data show 150,000 to 200,000 distinct CDR3 sequences, with roughly 15% seen just once and 14% held by the top ten. The specimen was PBMCs or a T cell subset sorted from them (not recorded which). These receptors were collected from an adult woman who had mild COVID-19 (a few samples of this study predate the infection). Cell type and time point are not known.

The rearrangement joins TRBV2 to TRBJ2-3; TRBD2 matches at 9 bases. V trimming: 0 bases; J trimming: 4 bases; junction bases outside the gene matches: 23. CDR3 length: 22 amino acids. Looked up from germline, CDR1 is SNHLY and CDR2 is FYNNEI. The CDR3 loop reads CASSEAYGTSSPARGKADTQYF. CDR3 nucleotides: TGTGCCAGCAGTGAAGCTTACGGGACTAGCAGTCCAGCGAGGGGAAAGGCAGATACGCAGTATTTT.

J is TRBJ2-7 and V is TRBV13; tentative D call: TRBD2 (7 bases). The V end lost 4 bases, the J end lost 1 base, and 14 bases lay between the germline ends. Germline V CDR1 and CDR2: PRHDT, FYEKMQ (reference sequence). This CDR3 is built from 15 residues. This chain's CDR3 is CASSSGGRGSYEQYF. For the CDR3, the DNA is TGTGCCAGCAGCTCGGGAGGCAGGGGATCCTACGAGCAGTACTTC.

The CDR3 loop is CASSLELATADTQYF. Written as DNA, the CDR3 is TGCGCCAGCAGCTTGGAGCTAGCGACAGCAGATACGCAGTATTTT. The chain couples TRBV5-1 to TRBJ2-3; D is possibly TRBD2 (6 bases). This CDR3 has 15 amino acids. Germline lookup yields CDR1 SGHRS and CDR2 YFSETQ. Trimming took 0 bases from V and 4 from J, leaving 12 bases between them.

This rearrangement joins TRBV18 to TRBJ2-5; TRBD1 matches 7 bases. Germline assignment: CDR1 KGHSH and CDR2 LQKENI. CDR3 length: 13 amino acids. The junction had 5 bases not matched to a gene; V was cut back by 6 bases and J by 4 bases. The CDR3 DNA follows: TGTGCCAGCTCGCCTGGACAGGCAGAGACCCAGTACTTC. Translated, it gives CASSPGQAETQYF.

The chain joins TRBV4-2 to TRBJ2-1; 7 bases map to TRBD2. V gave up 0 bases and J gave up 4 bases; unmatched junction bases: 9. The CDR3 extends over 17 amino acids. Looked up from germline, CDR1 is LGHNA and CDR2 is YNFKEQ. As DNA, the CDR3 is TGTGCCAGCAGCCAAGATCCATTTAGCGGGCTATACAATGAGCAGTTCTTC. This sequence encodes CASSQDPFSGLYNEQFF.